This is a list of T cell receptor beta chains from one sample in a study of T cell repertoires in aging, cancer and after chemotherapy. TCRdb re-called the multiplex PCR reads with MiXCR, one entry per CDR3 protein. The table includes over 3,000 distinct CDR3 sequences, 30% to 40% detected once. Specimen: blood. The receptors stem from a human donor in good health. CDR3s include the opening cysteine and the closing phenylalanine or tryptophan. D genes are given only for firm matches. Rows give clone size only sometimes, using once, few, many, or a class for an expanded clone.

d_gene: TRBD2
j_gene: TRBJ2-1
abundance: NA
v_gene: TRBV6-4
CDR3nt: TGTGCCAGCAGTGACGAGGCCGGGACTAGCGGATACAATGAGCAGTTCTTC
CDR3aa: CASSDEAGTSGYNEQFF

d_gene: NA
j_gene: TRBJ2-1
abundance: few
v_gene: TRBV5-4
CDR3nt: TGTGCCAGCAGCCCCGACAGAAAGTACAATGAGCAGTTCTTC
CDR3aa: CASSPDRKYNEQFF

d_gene: NA
j_gene: TRBJ2-5
abundance: NA
v_gene: TRBV6-5
CDR3nt: TGTGCCAGCAGCCCTGGACAGCAAGAGACCCAGTACTTC
CDR3aa: CASSPGQQETQYF

d_gene: NA
j_gene: TRBJ2-5
abundance: medium-sized
v_gene: TRBV11-3
CDR3nt: TGTGCCAGCAGCTTGAACAGGGGGAGGGCGGAGACCCAGTACTTC
CDR3aa: CASSLNRGRAETQYF

d_gene: NA
j_gene: TRBJ2-1
abundance: medium-sized
v_gene: TRBV19
CDR3nt: TGTGCCAGTCAGTCATACAATGAGCAGTTCTTC
CDR3aa: CASQSYNEQFF

d_gene: NA
j_gene: TRBJ2-7
abundance: NA
v_gene: TRBV5-1
CDR3nt: TGCGCCAGCAGCTTGAGACGGTTCTACGAGCAGTACTTC
CDR3aa: CASSLRRFYEQYF

d_gene: NA
j_gene: TRBJ1-2
abundance: few
v_gene: TRBV6-5
CDR3nt: TGTGCCAGCAGATCCGGGGGCTTAGGCTACACCTTC
CDR3aa: CASRSGGLGYTF

d_gene: NA
j_gene: TRBJ2-5
abundance: medium-sized
v_gene: TRBV29-1
CDR3nt: TGCAGCGTTGGCGCGAGTGCAGGAGAGACCCAGTACTTC
CDR3aa: CSVGASAGETQYF

d_gene: NA
j_gene: TRBJ1-5
abundance: few
v_gene: TRBV6-2/TRBV6-3
CDR3nt: TGTGCCAGCAGTTACAACAGCCCTAGCAATCAGCCCCAGCATTTT
CDR3aa: CASSYNSPSNQPQHF

d_gene: NA
j_gene: TRBJ1-4
abundance: few
v_gene: TRBV11-3
CDR3nt: TGTGCCAGCAGCGCCCAAACTAATGAAAAACTGTTTTTT
CDR3aa: CASSAQTNEKLFF

d_gene: NA
j_gene: TRBJ1-5
abundance: NA
v_gene: TRBV11-3
CDR3nt: TGTGCCAGCAGCCCCACCGGGGAGGATCAGCCCCAGCATTTT
CDR3aa: CASSPTGEDQPQHF

d_gene: TRBD1
j_gene: TRBJ2-5
abundance: NA
v_gene: TRBV20-1
CDR3nt: TGCAGTGCTAGAGATCCCGACCGGGACAGGCAAGAGACCCAGTACTTC
CDR3aa: CSARDPDRDRQETQYF

d_gene: NA
j_gene: TRBJ2-7
abundance: once
v_gene: TRBV6-1
CDR3nt: TGTGCCAGCAGTTACGTGGGCAGACCTTCCTACGAGCAGTACTTC
CDR3aa: CASSYVGRPSYEQYF

d_gene: NA
j_gene: TRBJ1-1
abundance: NA
v_gene: TRBV6-5
CDR3nt: TGTGCCAGCAATAGACCCGGGACACTGAACACTGAAGCTTTCTTT
CDR3aa: CASNRPGTLNTEAFF

d_gene: NA
j_gene: TRBJ2-2
abundance: few
v_gene: TRBV19
CDR3nt: TGTGCCAGTAGTATTCCAGGGGTGAACACCGGGGAGCTGTTTTTT
CDR3aa: CASSIPGVNTGELFF

d_gene: TRBD1
j_gene: TRBJ2-7
abundance: few
v_gene: TRBV5-6
CDR3nt: TGTGCCAGCAGCTTGGTCGGGACAGGGAGCTACGAGCAGTACTTC
CDR3aa: CASSLVGTGSYEQYF

d_gene: NA
j_gene: TRBJ1-4
abundance: NA
v_gene: TRBV11-1
CDR3nt: TGTGCCAGCAGTGTACACCAGGGGGAAAAACTGTTTTTT
CDR3aa: CASSVHQGEKLFF

d_gene: NA
j_gene: TRBJ1-4
abundance: few
v_gene: TRBV11-3
CDR3nt: TGTGCCAGCAGCACCGCCCAAACAGGGATTCGAGAAAAACTGTTTTTT
CDR3aa: CASSTAQTGIREKLFF

d_gene: NA
j_gene: TRBJ2-2
abundance: few
v_gene: TRBV30
CDR3nt: TGTGCCTGGAGTGCCAAAGACGGTACCGGGGAGCTGTTTTTT
CDR3aa: CAWSAKDGTGELFF

d_gene: TRBD2
j_gene: TRBJ2-7
abundance: few
v_gene: TRBV18
CDR3nt: TGTGCCAGCTCAGCCGGGGGGAACTACGAGCAGTACTTC
CDR3aa: CASSAGGNYEQYF